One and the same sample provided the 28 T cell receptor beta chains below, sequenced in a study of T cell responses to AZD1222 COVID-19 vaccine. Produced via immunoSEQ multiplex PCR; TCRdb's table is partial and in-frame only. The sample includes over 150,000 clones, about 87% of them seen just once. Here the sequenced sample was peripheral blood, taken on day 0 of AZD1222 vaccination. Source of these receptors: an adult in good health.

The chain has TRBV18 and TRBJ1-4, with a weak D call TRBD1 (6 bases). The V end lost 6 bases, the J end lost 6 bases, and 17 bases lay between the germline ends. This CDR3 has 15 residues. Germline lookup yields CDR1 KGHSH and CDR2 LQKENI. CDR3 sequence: CASSSSGEGDEKLFF. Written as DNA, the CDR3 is TGTGCCAGCTCCTCGTCAGGGGAAGGTGATGAAAAACTGTTTTTT.

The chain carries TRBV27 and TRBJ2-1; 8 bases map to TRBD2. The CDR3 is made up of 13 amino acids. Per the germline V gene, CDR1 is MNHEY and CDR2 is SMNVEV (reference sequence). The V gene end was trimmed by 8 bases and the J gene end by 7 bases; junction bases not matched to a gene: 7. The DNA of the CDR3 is TGTGCCAGCTCCTCGCGGGGGGTAAATGAGCAGTTCTTC. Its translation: CASSSRGVNEQFF.

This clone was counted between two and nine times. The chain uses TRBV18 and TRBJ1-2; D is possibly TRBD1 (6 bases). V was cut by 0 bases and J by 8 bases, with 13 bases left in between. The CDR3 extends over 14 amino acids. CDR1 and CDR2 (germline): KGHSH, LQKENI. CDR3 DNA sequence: TGTGCCAGCTCACCACCGAGCATCAGGGGAGGCTACACCTTC. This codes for CASSPPSIRGGYTF.

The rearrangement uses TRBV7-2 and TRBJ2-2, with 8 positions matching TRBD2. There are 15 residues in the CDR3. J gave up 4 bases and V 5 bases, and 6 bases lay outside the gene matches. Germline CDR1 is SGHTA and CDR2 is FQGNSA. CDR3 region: CASSTPLAGTGELFF. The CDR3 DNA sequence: TGTGCCAGCAGCACCCCCCTAGCGGGCACCGGGGAGCTGTTTTTT.

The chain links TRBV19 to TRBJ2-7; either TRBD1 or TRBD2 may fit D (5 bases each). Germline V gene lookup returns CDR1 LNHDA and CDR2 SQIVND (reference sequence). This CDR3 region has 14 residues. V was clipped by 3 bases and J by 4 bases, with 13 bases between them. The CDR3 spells CASSMTGTAYEQYF. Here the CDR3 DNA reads TGTGCCAGTAGTATGACCGGGACGGCTTACGAGCAGTACTTC.

The CDR3 reads CASDRRVHEQFF. In DNA, the CDR3 is TGCGCCAGCGATAGGAGGGTTCATGAGCAGTTCTTC. The J gene is TRBJ2-1, the V gene TRBV5-1, with D maybe TRBD2 (6 bases). The V end was cut by 7 bases, the J end by 8 bases, with 13 bases between. This CDR3 region has 12 residues. Germline V CDR1 and CDR2: SGHRS, YFSETQ.

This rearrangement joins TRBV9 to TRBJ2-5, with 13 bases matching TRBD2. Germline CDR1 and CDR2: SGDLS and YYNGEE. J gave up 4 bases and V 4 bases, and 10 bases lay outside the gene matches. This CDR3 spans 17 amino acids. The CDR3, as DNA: TGTGCCAGCAGCCCAGGGGAACTAGCGGGAGGGCTAGAGACCCAGTACTTC. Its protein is CASSPGELAGGLETQYF.

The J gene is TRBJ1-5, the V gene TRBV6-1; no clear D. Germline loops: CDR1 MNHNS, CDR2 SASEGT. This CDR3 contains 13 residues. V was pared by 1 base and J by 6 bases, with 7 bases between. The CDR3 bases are TGTGCCAGCAGTGAAGTTGATGGTCAGCCCCAGCATTTT. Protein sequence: CASSEVDGQPQHF.

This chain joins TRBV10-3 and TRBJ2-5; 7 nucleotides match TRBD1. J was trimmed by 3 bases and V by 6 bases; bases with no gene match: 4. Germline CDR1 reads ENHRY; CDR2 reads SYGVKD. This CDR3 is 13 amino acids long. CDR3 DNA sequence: TGTGCCATCAGCGTCGGGACAGAAGAGACCCAGTACTTC. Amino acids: CAISVGTEETQYF.

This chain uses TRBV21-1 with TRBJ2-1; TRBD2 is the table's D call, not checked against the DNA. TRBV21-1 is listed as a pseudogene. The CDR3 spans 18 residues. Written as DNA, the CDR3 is TGTGCCAGCAGCAAGACTAGCGGGCAGGCGCTTACATACAATGAGCAGTTCTTC. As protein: CASSKTSGQALTYNEQFF.

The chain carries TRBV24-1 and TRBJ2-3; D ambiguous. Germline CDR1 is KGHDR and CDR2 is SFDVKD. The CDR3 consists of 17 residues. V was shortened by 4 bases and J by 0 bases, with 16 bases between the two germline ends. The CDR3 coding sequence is TGTGCCACCAGTGACCATACCAGGACGGCTAGCACAGATACGCAGTATTTT. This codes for CATSDHTRTASTDTQYF.

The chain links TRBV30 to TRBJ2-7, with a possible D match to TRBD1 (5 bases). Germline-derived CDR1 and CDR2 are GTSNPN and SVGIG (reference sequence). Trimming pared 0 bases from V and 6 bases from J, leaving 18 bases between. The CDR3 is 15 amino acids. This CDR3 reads CAWSVGLNRRGEQYF. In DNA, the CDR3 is TGTGCCTGGAGTGTCGGTTTAAACCGAAGGGGCGAGCAGTACTTC.

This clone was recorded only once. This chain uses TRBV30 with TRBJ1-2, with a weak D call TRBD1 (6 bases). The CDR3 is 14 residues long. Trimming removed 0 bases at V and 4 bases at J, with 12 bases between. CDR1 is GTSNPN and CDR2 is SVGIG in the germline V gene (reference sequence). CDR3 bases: TGTGCCTGGAGTGTACGGCGGGGGCTCTATGGCTACACCTTC. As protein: CAWSVRRGLYGYTF.

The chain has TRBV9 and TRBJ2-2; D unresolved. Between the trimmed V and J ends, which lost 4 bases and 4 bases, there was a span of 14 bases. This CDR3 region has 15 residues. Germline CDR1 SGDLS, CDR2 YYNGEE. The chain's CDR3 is CASSPLSGGTGELFF. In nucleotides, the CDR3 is TGTGCCAGCAGCCCGCTTTCTGGTGGCACCGGGGAGCTGTTTTTT.

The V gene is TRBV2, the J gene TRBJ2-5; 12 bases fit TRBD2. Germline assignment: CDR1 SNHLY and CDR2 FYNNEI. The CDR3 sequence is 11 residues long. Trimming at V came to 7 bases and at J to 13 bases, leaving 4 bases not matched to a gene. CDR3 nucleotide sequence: TGTGCCAGCACTAGCGGGGGGGCAGGGTACTTC. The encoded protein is CASTSGGAGYF.

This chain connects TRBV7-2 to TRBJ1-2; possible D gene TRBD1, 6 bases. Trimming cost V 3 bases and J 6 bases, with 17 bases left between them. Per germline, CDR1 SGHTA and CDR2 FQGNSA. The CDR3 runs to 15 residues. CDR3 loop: CASSLGQGLGDGYTF. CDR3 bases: TGTGCCAGCAGCTTGGGTCAGGGGCTTGGCGATGGCTACACCTTC. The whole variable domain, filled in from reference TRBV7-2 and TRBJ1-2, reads GAGVSQSPSNKVTEKGKDVELRCDPISGHTALYWYRQSLGQGLEFLIYFQGNSAPDKSGLPSDRFSAERTGGSVSTLTIQRTQQEDSAVYLCASSLGQGLGDGYTFGSGTRLTVV.

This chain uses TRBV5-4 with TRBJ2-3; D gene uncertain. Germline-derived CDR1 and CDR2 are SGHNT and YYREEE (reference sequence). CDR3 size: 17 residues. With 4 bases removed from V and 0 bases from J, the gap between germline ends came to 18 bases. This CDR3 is CASSPSPGLTSTDTQYF. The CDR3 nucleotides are TGTGCCAGCAGCCCCTCCCCGGGCCTTACTAGCACAGATACGCAGTATTTT.

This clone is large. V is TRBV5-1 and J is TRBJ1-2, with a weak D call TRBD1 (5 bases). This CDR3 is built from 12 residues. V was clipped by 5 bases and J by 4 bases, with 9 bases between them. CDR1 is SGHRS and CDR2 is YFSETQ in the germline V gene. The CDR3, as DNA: TGCGCCAGCAGGCAGGGCCTCTATGGCTACACCTTC. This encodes CASRQGLYGYTF.

CDR3 protein: CASSPPGGERNQPQHF. CDR3 coding DNA: TGTGCCAGCTCACCCCCCGGGGGGGAACGCAATCAGCCCCAGCATTTT. The rearrangement joins TRBV18 to TRBJ1-5; a possible D gene is TRBD1 (5 bases). CDR3 length: 16 residues. Germline-derived CDR1 and CDR2 are KGHSH and LQKENI. Between the trimmed V and J ends, which lost 3 bases and 2 bases, there was a span of 14 bases.

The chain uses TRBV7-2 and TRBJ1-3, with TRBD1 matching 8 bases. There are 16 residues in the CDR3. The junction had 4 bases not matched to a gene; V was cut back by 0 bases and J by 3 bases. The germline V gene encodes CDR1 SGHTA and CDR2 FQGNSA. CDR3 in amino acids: CASSLAAGGYGNTIYF. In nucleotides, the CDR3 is TGTGCCAGCAGCTTAGCGGCAGGGGGCTATGGAAACACCATATATTTT.

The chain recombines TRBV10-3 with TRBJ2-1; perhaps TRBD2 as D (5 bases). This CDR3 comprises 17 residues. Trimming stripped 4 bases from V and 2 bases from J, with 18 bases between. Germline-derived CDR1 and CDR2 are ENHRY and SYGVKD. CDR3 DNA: TGTGCCATCAGTGGTGTAGTTCTAGCCATCACCTACAATGAGCAGTTCTTC. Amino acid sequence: CAISGVVLAITYNEQFF.

The CDR3 DNA reads as TGTGCCAGCAGCCAGCCCGGCTACGAGCAGTACTTC. This sequence encodes CASSQPGYEQYF. The V gene is TRBV3-1 (or the pseudogene TRBV3-2), the J gene TRBJ2-7; D ambiguous. The CDR3 length is 12 residues. The ends were cut back, 3 bases at V and 3 bases at J, with 6 bases in the middle. Per the germline V gene, CDR1 is LGHDT and CDR2 is YNNKEL (reference sequence).

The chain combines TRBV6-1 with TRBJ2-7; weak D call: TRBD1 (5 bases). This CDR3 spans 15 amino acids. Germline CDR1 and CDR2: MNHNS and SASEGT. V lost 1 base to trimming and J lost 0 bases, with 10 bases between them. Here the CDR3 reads CASSEGQGTSYEQYF. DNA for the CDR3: TGTGCCAGCAGTGAAGGGCAGGGCACCTCCTACGAGCAGTACTTC.

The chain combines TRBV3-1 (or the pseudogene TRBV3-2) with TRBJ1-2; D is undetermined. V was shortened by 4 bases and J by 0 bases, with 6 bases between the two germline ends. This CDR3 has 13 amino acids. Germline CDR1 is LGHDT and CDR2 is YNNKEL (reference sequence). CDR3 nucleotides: TGTGCCAGCAGCCTAAACACTAACTATGGCTACACCTTC. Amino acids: CASSLNTNYGYTF.

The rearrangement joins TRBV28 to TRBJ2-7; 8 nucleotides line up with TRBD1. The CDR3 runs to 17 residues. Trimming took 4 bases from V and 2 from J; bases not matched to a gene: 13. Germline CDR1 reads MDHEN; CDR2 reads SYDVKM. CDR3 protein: CASSSTSTGGRTYEQYF. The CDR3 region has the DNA TGTGCCAGCAGTTCGACGTCTACAGGGGGAAGGACCTACGAGCAGTACTTC.

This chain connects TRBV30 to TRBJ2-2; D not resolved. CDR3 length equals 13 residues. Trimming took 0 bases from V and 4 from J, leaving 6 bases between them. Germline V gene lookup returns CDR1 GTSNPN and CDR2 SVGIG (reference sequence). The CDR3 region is CAWSVQSTGELFF. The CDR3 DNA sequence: TGTGCCTGGAGTGTACAATCCACCGGGGAGCTGTTTTTT.

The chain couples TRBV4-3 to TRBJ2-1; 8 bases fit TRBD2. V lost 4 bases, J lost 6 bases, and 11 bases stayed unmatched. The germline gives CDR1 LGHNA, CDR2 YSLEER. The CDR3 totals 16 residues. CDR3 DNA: TGCGCCAGCAGCCCCGGGCGGGGGGCGCGCGTCAATGAGCAGTTCTTC. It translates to CASSPGRGARVNEQFF.

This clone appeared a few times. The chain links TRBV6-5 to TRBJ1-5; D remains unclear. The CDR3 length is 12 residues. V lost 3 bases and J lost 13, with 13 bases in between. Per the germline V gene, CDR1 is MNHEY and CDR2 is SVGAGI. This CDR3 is CASSYSGLPQHF. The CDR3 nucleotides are TGTGCCAGCAGTTATTCCGGATTGCCTCAGCATTTT.